Presented here are 15 T cell receptor beta chains from one specimen sequenced in a study of OX40 agonist ivuxolimab in advanced cancers. The table came from immunoSEQ multiplex PCR; TCRdb's copy has only in-frame clones and leaves some out. The data contain 40,000 or so clones, 65% to 90% of them singletons. This material consisted of CD4+ or CD8+ T cells sorted from blood, taken in a trial of the OX40 agonist ivuxolimab. All receptors come from an adult with an advanced solid tumor such as melanoma, head and neck, liver or kidney cancer.

The V and J genes are TRBV7-9 and TRBJ2-1, with a possible D match to TRBD2 (6 bases). This CDR3 comprises 17 residues. Deletions cut 3 bases from V and 0 bases from J, with 15 bases between. CDR1 and CDR2 from the germline V gene are SEHNR and FQNEAQ (reference sequence). The CDR3 region is CASSFPSSGYSYNEQFF. CDR3 nucleotide sequence: TGTGCCAGCAGCTTCCCCAGTAGCGGCTACTCCTACAATGAGCAGTTCTTC.

This clone was detected once. The V gene is TRBV10-3, the J gene TRBJ1-2; D is unclear. The germline gives CDR1 ENHRY, CDR2 SYGVKD. V dropped 3 bases and J dropped 3 bases, with 14 bases sitting between them. The CDR3 has 15 residues. The CDR3 is CAISDPVQVHYGYTF. In DNA, the CDR3 is TGTGCCATCAGTGACCCGGTTCAGGTGCACTATGGCTACACCTTC.

V is TRBV4-2 and J is TRBJ1-5; TRBD1 matches 9 bases. CDR3 size: 14 residues. V shed 3 bases, J shed 7 bases, and the junction held 4 bases outside the gene matches. CDR1 and CDR2 from the germline V gene are LGHNA and YNFKEQ. CDR3 protein: CASSQDRGLQPQHF. CDR3 in DNA: TGTGCCAGCAGCCAGGACAGGGGATTACAGCCCCAGCATTTT.

The chain recombines TRBV6-1 with TRBJ2-2; possible D gene TRBD2, 6 bases. The CDR3 contains 15 residues. CDR1 and CDR2 from the germline V gene are MNHNS and SASEGT. The ends were cut back, 6 bases at V and 4 bases at J, with 15 bases in the middle. The CDR3 DNA reads as TGTGCCAGCAGATTAAGCAGGAGGGGCACCGGGGAGCTGTTTTTT. Its translation is CASRLSRRGTGELFF.

In DNA form, the CDR3 reads TGTGCCAGCAGCCCCCTAAGGAGCGGGCAAGAGACCCAGTACTTC. This codes for CASSPLRSGQETQYF. The gene calls are TRBV5-6 and TRBJ2-5; a possible D gene is TRBD2 (6 bases). Trimming removed 4 bases at V and 2 bases at J, with 15 bases between. Looked up from germline, CDR1 is SGHDT and CDR2 is YYEEEE. The CDR3 is 15 residues long.

This clone turned up a few times. J is TRBJ2-5 and V is TRBV27, with 8 bases identical to TRBD2. The V and J ends lost 6 bases and 1 base, in that order; junction bases with no gene match: 10. The CDR3 length is 16 residues. Germline CDR1 and CDR2: MNHEY and SMNVEV (reference sequence). The CDR3: CASSLTGRGVQETQYF. The CDR3 DNA reads TGTGCCAGCAGCCTTACGGGGCGGGGGGTCCAAGAGACCCAGTACTTC.

This clone was detected only a few times. V is TRBV2 and J is TRBJ1-1; D is unclear. The ends were cut back, 6 bases at V and 5 bases at J, with 10 bases in the middle. The CDR3 runs 12 residues. CDR1 is SNHLY, CDR2 FYNNEI, per germline. The DNA for the CDR3 is TGTGCCAGCAGGAGGGAGGGAACTGAAGCTTTCTTT. Encoded protein: CASRREGTEAFF.

This chain connects TRBV7-9 to TRBJ2-7; perhaps TRBD2 as D (6 bases). The CDR3 has 14 amino acids. The germline CDR1 and CDR2 sequences are SEHNR and FQNEAQ (reference sequence). V was cut by 3 bases and J by 4 bases, with 13 bases left in between. The CDR3 region is CASSFISGLYEQYF. The CDR3 DNA reads as TGTGCCAGCAGCTTCATTAGCGGACTATACGAGCAGTACTTC.

In DNA, the CDR3 is TGTGCCAGTAGTCCGACAGGGGTAAGGGAGACCCAGTACTTC. Translated: CASSPTGVRETQYF. This chain uses TRBV19 with TRBJ2-5; TRBD1 aligns across 8 bases. With 5 bases clipped from V and 5 bases from J, the junction kept 7 bases outside the gene matches. This CDR3 comprises 14 residues. Germline-derived CDR1 and CDR2 are LNHDA and SQIVND (reference sequence).

The chain uses TRBV7-9 and TRBJ2-5; 10 bases align to TRBD1. This CDR3 has 16 amino acids. V was clipped by 5 bases and J by 2 bases; unmatched bases: 8. CDR1 and CDR2 from the germline V gene are SEHNR and FQNEAQ (reference sequence). CDR3 amino acids: CASSDRDRGIQETQYF. DNA of the CDR3: TGTGCCAGCAGCGACCGGGACAGGGGAATACAAGAGACCCAGTACTTC. Looking up the rest from reference TRBV7-9 and TRBJ2-5 gives the full variable domain: DTGVSQNPRHKITKRGQNVTFRCDPISEHNRLYWYRQTLGQGPEFLTYFQNEAQLEKSRLLSDRFSAERPKGSFSTLEIQRTEQGDSAMYLCASSDRDRGIQETQYFGPGTRLLVL.

DNA for the CDR3: TGTGCCAGCAGTGAATCTAGGGGCTTTCAGCCCCAGCATTTT. Its translation is CASSESRGFQPQHF. The rearrangement uses TRBV6-1 and TRBJ1-5, with D possibly matching TRBD1 (5 bases). The CDR3 consists of 14 residues. Germline-derived CDR1 and CDR2 are MNHNS and SASEGT. V was cut by 2 bases and J by 6 bases, with 11 bases left in between.

V is TRBV9 and J is TRBJ2-3; 12 nucleotides line up with TRBD2. The CDR3 has 14 amino acids. J was trimmed by 0 bases and V by 8 bases; bases with no gene match: 1. CDR1 SGDLS and CDR2 YYNGEE come from the germline V gene. The chain's CDR3 is CASGTSGSTDTQYF. The CDR3 DNA sequence: TGTGCCAGTGGGACTAGCGGGAGCACAGATACGCAGTATTTT.

This chain uses TRBV25-1 with TRBJ2-1; maybe TRBD2 (5 bases). The CDR3 sequence is 13 residues long. From germline, CDR1 is MGHDK and CDR2 SYGVNS. V lost 5 bases to trimming and J lost 3 bases, with 8 bases between them. The CDR3 loop is CASSRENYNEQFF. The DNA for the CDR3 is TGTGCCAGCAGTCGGGAAAACTACAATGAGCAGTTCTTC.

The chain carries TRBV19 and TRBJ1-6, with 11 bases identical to TRBD1. Germline-derived CDR1 and CDR2 are LNHDA and SQIVND (reference sequence). The CDR3 length is 17 residues. J lost 10 bases, V lost 0 bases, and 8 bases had no gene match. CDR3 loop: CASSIENLGTGGSPLHF. In DNA, the CDR3 is TGTGCCAGTAGTATAGAAAACCTCGGGACAGGGGGATCACCCCTCCACTTT.

This clone was seen a single time. J is TRBJ1-2 and V is TRBV19; weak D call: TRBD1 (6 bases). This CDR3 region has 14 residues. V was cut by 5 bases and J by 3 bases, with 13 bases left in between. Germline V gene lookup returns CDR1 LNHDA and CDR2 SQIVND (reference sequence). The CDR3 loop is CASSGADRHYGYTF. For the CDR3, the DNA is TGTGCCAGTAGTGGGGCCGACAGGCACTATGGCTACACCTTC.